The 20 T cell receptor beta chains given below trace back to one sample, sequenced in a study of cytomegalovirus exposure and HLA in healthy donors. PCR amplification relied on 60 Vbeta primers (plus 13 Jbeta primers). This table comes from immunoSEQ multiplex PCR, and its TCRdb copy is limited to in-frame clones, with some not included. The sample contains about 160,000 clones, 65% to 80% of which appear only once. The specimen was PBMCs. These receptor sequences come from a female donor in good health and CMV-seronegative.

V is TRBV7-2 and J is TRBJ1-1, with 8 bases matching TRBD1. The CDR3 loop spans 14 amino acids. V shed 4 bases, J shed 6 bases, and the junction held 7 bases outside the gene matches. Germline V lookup: CDR1 SGHTA, CDR2 FQGNSA. As DNA, the CDR3 is TGTGCCAGCAGCTCTCATCTGACAGGGGCTGAAGCTTTCTTT. Protein: CASSSHLTGAEAFF. The variable domain in full, completed from reference TRBV7-2 and TRBJ1-1, reads GAGVSQSPSNKVTEKGKDVELRCDPISGHTALYWYRQSLGQGLEFLIYFQGNSAPDKSGLPSDRFSAERTGGSVSTLTIQRTQQEDSAVYLCASSSHLTGAEAFFGQGTRLTVV.

The J gene is TRBJ2-7, the V gene TRBV2; 9 nucleotides line up with TRBD1. Germline trimming cut 6 bases from V and 7 bases from J; bases unmatched to any gene: 7. This CDR3 is built from 13 residues. Germline CDR1 reads SNHLY; CDR2 reads FYNNEI. The CDR3 region has the DNA TGTGCCAGCAGGGGGGACAGGGCTAGGGAGCAGTACTTC. Residues: CASRGDRAREQYF.

The chain has TRBV2 and TRBJ1-2, with TRBD1 as a possible D gene (5 bases). Germline CDR1 reads SNHLY; CDR2 reads FYNNEI. CDR3 length equals 12 residues. V lost 5 bases and J lost 13, with 17 bases in between. DNA of the CDR3: TGTGCCAGCAGTCGGGACTCCGGCATCGGCACCTTC. Translated, it gives CASSRDSGIGTF.

The chain uses TRBV10-3 and TRBJ1-1; D is uncertain. CDR3 length: 14 residues. Germline V gives CDR1 ENHRY, CDR2 SYGVKD. V was shortened by 6 bases and J by 1 base, with 12 bases between the two germline ends. CDR3 nucleotides: TGTGCCATCAGCCAGGTAGATCGGAACACTGAAGCTTTCTTT. Protein sequence: CAISQVDRNTEAFF.

This clone is a singleton in its sample. The V call is TRBV9, the J call TRBJ1-6; tentatively, D is TRBD1 (6 bases). In germline, CDR1 is SGDLS, CDR2 YYNGEE. CDR3 length: 14 residues. V was pared by 1 base and J by 7 bases, with 9 bases between. The CDR3 is CASSVSGVNSPLHF. CDR3 DNA: TGTGCCAGCAGCGTATCAGGGGTCAATTCACCCCTCCACTTT.

The rearrangement uses TRBV6-6 and TRBJ2-4; no reliable D call. Germline CDR1 reads MNHNY; CDR2 reads SVGAGI (reference sequence). The ends were cut back, 6 bases at V and 1 base at J, with 7 bases in the middle. The CDR3 runs 13 residues. The CDR3 DNA reads as TGTGCCAGCAGACAGACGGCCAAAAACATTCAGTACTTC. Protein: CASRQTAKNIQYF.

This rearrangement joins TRBV28 to TRBJ2-3; TRBD2 might be the D (5 bases). Deletions cut 6 bases from V and 0 bases from J, with 10 bases between. Germline CDR1 reads MDHEN; CDR2 reads SYDVKM. The length of the CDR3 is 14 residues. CDR3 nucleotide sequence: TGTGCCAGCAGGGAGGATTATAGCACAGATACGCAGTATTTT. Translated: CASREDYSTDTQYF.

The V call is TRBV27, the J call TRBJ2-1; 7 bases match TRBD2. This CDR3 has 16 residues. With 2 bases clipped from V and 4 bases from J, the junction kept 8 bases outside the gene matches. From germline, CDR1 is MNHEY and CDR2 SMNVEV (reference sequence). The CDR3 is CASSLSFASGYNEQFF. The CDR3, as DNA: TGTGCCAGCAGTTTAAGTTTTGCTAGCGGATACAATGAGCAGTTCTTC.

This chain links TRBV10-3 with TRBJ1-2, with 11 bases that match TRBD1. After removal of 0 bases from V and 8 bases from J, the junction contained 11 bases not matched to a gene. The germline CDR1 and CDR2 sequences are ENHRY and SYGVKD. The CDR3 sequence is 17 residues long. The CDR3 coding sequence is TGTGCCATCAGTGAGTCCAAAATAGGACAGGGGGCGCCGGGCTACACCTTC. Encoded protein: CAISESKIGQGAPGYTF.

CDR3 loop: CASSFSGSSYNEQFF. The CDR3 DNA is TGTGCCAGCAGCTTTAGCGGGAGCTCCTACAATGAGCAGTTCTTC. The rearrangement joins TRBV7-3 to TRBJ2-1; 9 nucleotides agree with TRBD2. Trimming removed 3 bases from V and 0 bases from J; junction bases left unmatched: 0. The CDR3 sequence is 15 residues long. Germline V gene lookup returns CDR1 SGHTA and CDR2 FQGTGA.

The chain uses TRBV7-9 and TRBJ1-1, with D maybe TRBD1 (5 bases). The V end lost 1 base, the J end lost 4 bases, and 10 bases lay between the germline ends. CDR1 and CDR2 (germline): SEHNR, FQNEAQ (reference sequence). CDR3 size: 14 residues. CDR3 loop: CASSLEGAVTEAFF. The CDR3 DNA sequence: TGTGCCAGCAGCTTAGAAGGGGCAGTCACTGAAGCTTTCTTT.

The V gene is TRBV30, the J gene TRBJ1-4, with 7 bases lining up with TRBD1. Germline assignment: CDR1 GTSNPN and CDR2 SVGIG (reference sequence). The V gene end was trimmed by 2 bases and the J gene end by 5 bases; junction bases not matched to a gene: 5. The CDR3 is made up of 14 amino acids. CDR3 in DNA: TGTGCCTGGAGTCGGGACAGTAGAAATGAAAAACTGTTTTTT. This sequence encodes CAWSRDSRNEKLFF.

This clone was seen only once. The chain has TRBV5-6 and TRBJ2-5; 16 bases fit TRBD2. Germline CDR1 and CDR2: SGHDT and YYEEEE. Trimming removed 3 bases from V and 4 bases from J; junction bases left unmatched: 6. CDR3 size: 17 residues. The CDR3 loop reads CASSYGTSGRAPETQYF. CDR3 nucleotide sequence: TGTGCCAGCAGCTACGGGACTAGCGGGAGGGCCCCAGAGACCCAGTACTTC.

This clone was detected many times. The gene calls are TRBV18 and TRBJ1-6; 8 positions match TRBD1. CDR1 is KGHSH, CDR2 LQKENI, per germline. This CDR3 contains 15 residues. V shed 4 bases and J 7 bases; nucleotides not matched to a gene: 6. The CDR3 DNA reads TGTGCCAGCTCACTGGGGACAGGCCTCAATTCACCCCTCCACTTT. Amino acids: CASSLGTGLNSPLHF.

The J gene is TRBJ1-2, the V gene TRBV2, with a weak D call TRBD1 (5 bases). The germline V and J ends were trimmed by 2 bases and 4 bases, with 11 bases remaining between them. Per the germline V gene, CDR1 is SNHLY and CDR2 is FYNNEI. CDR3 length: 14 amino acids. The DNA for the CDR3 is TGTGCCAGCAGTGAATCCGCAGGGCCCTATGGCTACACCTTC. Protein sequence: CASSESAGPYGYTF.

The genes are TRBV7-3 and TRBJ2-3, with a tentative D call TRBD1 (6 bases). V lost 3 bases and J lost 2, with 15 bases in between. The CDR3 sequence is 16 residues long. Germline-derived CDR1 and CDR2 are SGHTA and FQGTGA. CDR3 protein: CASSFSRGGVTDTQYF. The DNA for the CDR3 is TGTGCCAGCAGCTTCAGCCGAGGGGGAGTCACAGATACGCAGTATTTT.

Note on this clone: Other DNA variants within this sample encode the same CDR3. This chain links TRBV9 with TRBJ2-3, with TRBD2 matching over 12 bases. The V gene's germline CDR1 is SGDLS and CDR2 YYNGEE. The CDR3 is 16 residues long. V shed 3 bases and J 6 bases; nucleotides not matched to a gene: 8. The CDR3 reads CASSEPLAGGPDTQYF. The CDR3 nucleotides read TGTGCCAGCAGCGAGCCTCTAGCGGGAGGGCCGGATACGCAGTATTTT.

About this clone: Other DNA sequences in this sample translate to the same CDR3. This chain uses TRBV5-1 with TRBJ1-1, with 7 nucleotides matching TRBD1. CDR3 length: 14 amino acids. Germline V gives CDR1 SGHRS, CDR2 YFSETQ. J was trimmed by 1 base and V by 0 bases; bases with no gene match: 0. The CDR3 here is CASSLGTGNTEAFF. The CDR3 DNA reads as TGCGCCAGCAGCTTGGGGACAGGGAACACTGAAGCTTTCTTT. The variable domain in full, with the rest retrieved from reference TRBV5-1 and TRBJ1-1, is KAGVTQTPRYLIKTRGQQVTLSCSPISGHRSVSWYQQTPGQGLQFLFEYFSETQRNKGNFPGRFSGRQFSNSRSEMNVSTLELGDSALYLCASSLGTGNTEAFFGQGTRLTVV.

This clone was detected a few times. J is TRBJ2-7 and V is TRBV11-2; TRBD2 agrees at 10 bases. This CDR3 is 16 amino acids long. Germline CDR1 reads SGHAT; CDR2 reads FQNNGV. After removal of 1 base from V and 2 bases from J, the junction contained 5 bases not matched to a gene. For the CDR3, the DNA is TGTGCCAGCAGCTTAGGACCTAGCGGGGGAACCTACGAGCAGTACTTC. Its protein product is CASSLGPSGGTYEQYF.

V gene TRBV6-5 combines with J gene TRBJ1-2, with TRBD1 as a possible D gene (6 bases). CDR3 length: 13 amino acids. The germline V and J ends were trimmed by 5 bases and 7 bases, with 14 bases remaining between them. Per germline, CDR1 MNHEY and CDR2 SVGAGI. Written as DNA, the CDR3 is TGTGCCAGCAGTGTCAACAGGGAGGGTGGCTACACCTTC. It encodes CASSVNREGGYTF.